The 3 T cell receptor beta chains listed next were all sequenced from one sample in a study of blood T cells in healthy people across ages. PCR was performed a second time for roughly 6 to 12 cycles using a sample-barcoded 5' primer and a J-beta primer mix. TCRdb reprocessed the 5' RACE reads with MiXCR, giving one entry per CDR3 protein. The table lists under 800,000 distinct CDR3 sequences, 35% to 45% of them singletons. Sequenced sample: blood. The receptors stem from a woman between 55 and 75 years old in good health.

About this clonotype itself: Mismatch with germline at one junction end may stem from a read error. V usage is TRBV20-1 and J usage is TRBJ2-7; a possible D gene is TRBD2 (5 bases). This CDR3 region has 14 residues. The germline V gene has CDR1 DFQATT and CDR2 SNEGSKA (reference sequence). Written as DNA, the CDR3 is TGCAGTGTTAGAGAGGTCGGACTTGTCCACGAGCAGTACTTC. Protein sequence: CSVREVGLVHEQYF.

As regards this clonotype: Mismatch with germline at one junction end may stem from a read error. The chain has TRBV25-1 and TRBJ2-6; possibly TRBD1 or TRBD2 for D (5 bases each). Germline V gene data show CDR1 as MGHDK and CDR2 as SYGVNS. The CDR3 runs 15 residues. CDR3 amino acids: CASSGGRYGADVLTF. Here the CDR3 DNA reads TGTGCCAGCAGTGGTGGAAGGTACGGGGCCGACGTCCTGACTTTC.

The genes are TRBV28 and TRBJ2-5, with 7 bases fitting TRBD2. The J call could be wrong; TRBJ2-7 is a better fit for the DNA end. This CDR3 region has 15 residues. Germline assignment: CDR1 MDHEN and CDR2 SYDVKM. CDR3 in amino acids: CASSLSRQGGYEQYF. The CDR3 bases are TGTGCCAGCAGTTTAAGTAGGCAGGGAGGGTACGAGCAGTACTTC.